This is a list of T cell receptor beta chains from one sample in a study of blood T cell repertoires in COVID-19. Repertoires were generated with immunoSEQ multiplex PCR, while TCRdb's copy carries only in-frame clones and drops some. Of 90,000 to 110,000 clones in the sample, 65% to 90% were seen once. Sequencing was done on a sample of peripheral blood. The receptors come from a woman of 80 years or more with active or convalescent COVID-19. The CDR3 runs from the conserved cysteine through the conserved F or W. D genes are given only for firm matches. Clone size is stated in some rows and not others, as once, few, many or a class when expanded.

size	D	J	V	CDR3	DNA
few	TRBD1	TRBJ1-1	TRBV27	CASSAQGASTEAFF	TGTGCCAGCAGTGCTCAGGGGGCGAGCACTGAAGCTTTCTTT
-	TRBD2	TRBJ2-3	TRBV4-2	CASSQDFTSGTDTQYF	TGTGCCAGCAGCCAAGATTTTACTAGCGGCACAGATACGCAGTATTTT
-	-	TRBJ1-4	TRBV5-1	CASSLGTGLTTNEKLFF	TGCGCCAGCAGCTTGGGAACGGGGTTGACAACTAATGAAAAACTGTTTTTT
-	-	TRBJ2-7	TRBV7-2	CASSLVQTYEQYF	TGTGCCAGCAGCTTAGTCCAGACCTACGAGCAGTACTTC
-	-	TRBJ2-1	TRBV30	CAWIENEQFF	TGTGCCTGGATAGAGAATGAGCAGTTCTTC
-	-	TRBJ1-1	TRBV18	CASSNGRNTEAFF	TGTGCCAGCTCAAATGGGAGGAACACTGAAGCTTTCTTT
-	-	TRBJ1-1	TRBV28	CASSDTPGLNTEAFF	TGTGCCAGCAGCGACACCCCGGGGTTGAACACTGAAGCTTTCTTT
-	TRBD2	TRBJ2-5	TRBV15	CATSRDRTSGQETQYF	TGTGCCACCAGCAGAGATCGTACTAGCGGCCAAGAGACCCAGTACTTC
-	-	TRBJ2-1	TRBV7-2	CASSFGITYNEQFF	TGTGCCAGCAGCTTCGGGATAACCTACAATGAGCAGTTCTTC
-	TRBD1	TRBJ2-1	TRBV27	CASRNSGTGAYNEQFF	TGTGCCAGCAGAAACTCCGGGACAGGGGCCTACAATGAGCAGTTCTTC
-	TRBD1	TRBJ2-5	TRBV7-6	CASSITRDRAHQETQYF	TGTGCCAGCAGCATAACAAGGGACAGGGCCCACCAAGAGACCCAGTACTTC
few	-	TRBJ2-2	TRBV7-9	CAAEGGTNTGELFF	TGTGCCGCCGAGGGCGGAACGAACACCGGGGAGCTGTTTTTT
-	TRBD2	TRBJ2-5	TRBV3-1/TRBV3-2	CASSQDGGGLARETQYF	TGTGCCAGCAGCCAAGATGGAGGGGGACTAGCGAGAGAGACCCAGTACTTC
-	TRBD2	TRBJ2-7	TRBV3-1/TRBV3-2	CASSQELAGPSYEQYF	TGTGCCAGCAGCCAAGAACTAGCGGGGCCAAGCTACGAGCAGTACTTC
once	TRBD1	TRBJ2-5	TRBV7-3	CASSPVGQTFGETQYF	TGTGCCAGCAGCCCCGTGGGACAGACTTTCGGCGAGACCCAGTACTTC
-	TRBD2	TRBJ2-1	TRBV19	CASNPGGSYNEQFF	TGTGCCAGTAACCCGGGAGGCTCGTACAATGAGCAGTTCTTC
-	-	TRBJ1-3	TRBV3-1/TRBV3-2	CASSQLGGYSGNTIYF	TGTGCCAGCAGCCAATTAGGCGGGTACTCTGGAAACACCATATATTTT
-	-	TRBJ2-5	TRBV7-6	CASSLVRIQETQYF	TGTGCCAGCAGCTTAGTCAGGATCCAAGAGACCCAGTACTTC
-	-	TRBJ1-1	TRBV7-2	CASSLSLNTEAFF	TGTGCCAGCAGTCTAAGCTTGAACACTGAAGCTTTCTTT
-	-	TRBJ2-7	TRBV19	CASSTGQTYEQYF	TGTGCCAGTAGTACAGGACAGACCTACGAGCAGTACTTC
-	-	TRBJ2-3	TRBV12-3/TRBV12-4	CASSSPGTDTQYF	TGTGCCAGCAGCTCCCCTGGCACAGATACGCAGTATTTT
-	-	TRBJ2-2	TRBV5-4	CASSLAQRTGELFF	TGTGCCAGCAGCTTGGCCCAAAGGACTGGGGAGCTGTTTTTT
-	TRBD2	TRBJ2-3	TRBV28	CASRSSGPAQYTQYF	TGTGCCAGCAGATCTAGCGGCCCTGCACAATATACGCAGTATTTT
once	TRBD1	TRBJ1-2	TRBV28	CASSFRRGQGYTF	TGTGCCAGCAGTTTCAGGAGGGGGCAAGGCTACACCTTC
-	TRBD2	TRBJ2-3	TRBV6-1	CASSERGWESSGITDTQYF	TGTGCCAGCAGTGAGAGGGGATGGGAGTCCAGCGGGATAACAGATACGCAGTATTTT
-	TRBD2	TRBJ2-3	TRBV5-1	CASSSTILAGGTDTQYF	TGCGCCAGCAGCTCAACGATTCTGGCGGGAGGTACAGATACGCAGTATTTT
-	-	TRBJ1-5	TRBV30	CAWSMAGGGQPQHF	TGTGCCTGGAGCATGGCTGGGGGGGGTCAGCCCCAGCATTTT
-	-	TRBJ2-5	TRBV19	CASSIGDSQETQYF	TGTGCCAGTAGTATCGGTGACAGCCAAGAGACCCAGTACTTC
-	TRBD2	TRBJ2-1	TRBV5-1	CASSLSGRGLWNEQFF	TGCGCCAGCAGCCTTAGCGGGAGGGGGCTTTGGAATGAGCAGTTCTTC
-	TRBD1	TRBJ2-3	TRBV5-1	CASSLGQGGYTDTQYF	TGCGCCAGCAGCCTGGGACAGGGGGGGTACACAGATACGCAGTATTTT
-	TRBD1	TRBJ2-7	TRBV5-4	CASSKGDSSYEQYF	TGTGCCAGCAGCAAGGGGGACAGCTCCTACGAGCAGTACTTC
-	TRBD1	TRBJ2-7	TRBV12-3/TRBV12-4	CASRGTVYEQYF	TGTGCCAGCAGGGGGACAGTCTACGAGCAGTACTTC
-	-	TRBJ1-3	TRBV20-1	CSASQVSLGHLGNTIYF	TGCAGTGCTAGTCAGGTATCTCTGGGCCACCTCGGAAACACCATATATTTT
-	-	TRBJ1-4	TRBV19	CASSIGHPAEKLFF	TGTGCCAGTAGTATCGGACATCCGGCCGAAAAACTGTTTTTT
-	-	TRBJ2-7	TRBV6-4	CASSDGPGYEQYF	TGTGCCAGCAGTGACGGTCCGGGCTACGAGCAGTACTTC
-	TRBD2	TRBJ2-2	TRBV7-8	CASSLALPGLEGGELFF	TGTGCCAGCAGCTTAGCCCTTCCGGGACTAGAGGGCGGGGAGCTGTTTTTT
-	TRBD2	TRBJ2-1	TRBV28	CASTPGGLAGTNEQFF	TGTGCCAGCACCCCCGGCGGGCTAGCGGGAACCAATGAGCAGTTCTTC
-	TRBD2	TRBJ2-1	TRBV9	CASSVVGGRRNEQFF	TGTGCCAGCAGCGTGGTGGGCGGGAGAAGGAATGAGCAGTTCTTC
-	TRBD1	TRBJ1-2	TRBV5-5	CASSWGQGRSNYGYTF	TGTGCCAGCAGTTGGGGACAGGGTAGATCTAACTATGGCTACACCTTC
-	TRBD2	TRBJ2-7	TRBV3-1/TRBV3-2	CASSQTRLARKQYF	TGTGCCAGCAGCCAAACAAGACTAGCGAGAAAGCAGTACTTC
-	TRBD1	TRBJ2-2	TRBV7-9	CASSLGLRRGQGFPGELFF	TGTGCCAGCAGCTTAGGGTTAAGAAGAGGACAGGGGTTCCCCGGGGAGCTGTTTTTT
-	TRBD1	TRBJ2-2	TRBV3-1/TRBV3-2	CASRTGVSITGELFF	TGTGCCAGCAGAACAGGGGTTTCGATCACCGGGGAGCTGTTTTTT
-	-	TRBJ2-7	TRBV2	CASRSRDTTYEQYF	TGTGCCAGCAGAAGCCGGGACACGACCTACGAGCAGTACTTC
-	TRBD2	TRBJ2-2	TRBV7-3	CASSLTTSGNTGELFF	TGTGCCAGCAGCTTAACTACTAGCGGGAACACCGGGGAGCTGTTTTTT
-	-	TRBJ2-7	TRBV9	CASSVIPGHSYEQYF	TGTGCCAGCAGCGTGATACCGGGACACTCCTACGAGCAGTACTTC
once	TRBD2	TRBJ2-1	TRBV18	CASSPRLAGGYNEQFF	TGTGCCAGCTCACCCCGACTAGCGGGAGGATACAATGAGCAGTTCTTC
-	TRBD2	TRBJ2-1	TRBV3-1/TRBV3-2	CASSQTLAGGGHNEQFF	TGTGCCAGCAGCCAAACCTTAGCGGGAGGGGGTCACAATGAGCAGTTCTTC
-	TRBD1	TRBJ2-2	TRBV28	CASSSGGTGELFF	TGTGCCAGCAGTTCAGGGGGCACCGGGGAGCTGTTTTTT
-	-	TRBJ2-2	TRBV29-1	CSADPGKGTGELFF	TGCAGCGCCGATCCCGGGAAAGGCACCGGGGAGCTGTTTTTT
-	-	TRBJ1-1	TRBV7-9	CASSSRGTEAFF	TGTGCCAGCAGCTCCCGGGGCACTGAAGCTTTCTTT
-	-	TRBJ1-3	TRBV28	CASSFRSGNTIYF	TGTGCCAGCAGTTTTCGTTCTGGAAACACCATATATTTT